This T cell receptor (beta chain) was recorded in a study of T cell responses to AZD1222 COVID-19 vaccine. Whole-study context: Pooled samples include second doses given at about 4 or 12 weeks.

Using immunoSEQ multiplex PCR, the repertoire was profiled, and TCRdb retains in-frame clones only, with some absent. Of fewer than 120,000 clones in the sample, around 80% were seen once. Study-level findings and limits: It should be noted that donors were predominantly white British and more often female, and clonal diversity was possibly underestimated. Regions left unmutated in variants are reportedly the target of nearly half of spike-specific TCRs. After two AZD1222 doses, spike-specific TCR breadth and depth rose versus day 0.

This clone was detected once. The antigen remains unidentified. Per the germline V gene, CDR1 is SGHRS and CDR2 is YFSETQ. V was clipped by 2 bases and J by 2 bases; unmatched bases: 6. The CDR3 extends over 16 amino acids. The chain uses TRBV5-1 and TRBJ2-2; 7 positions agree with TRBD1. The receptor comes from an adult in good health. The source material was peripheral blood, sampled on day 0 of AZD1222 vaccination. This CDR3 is CASSLTGDLNTGELFF. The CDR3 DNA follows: TGCGCCAGCAGCTTAACAGGGGACCTTAACACCGGGGAGCTGTTTTTT.